Shown below are 2 T cell receptor beta chains from a single sample sequenced in a study of CD8+CD57+ T cells in acquired aplastic anemia. According to the study, genomic DNA was the template for TCR beta VDJ and CDR3 profiling. TCRdb analysed the reads with MiXCR anew, one entry per CDR3 protein. Of about 270,000 distinct CDR3 sequences listed, approximately 56% are singletons. The source material was sorted CD4+, CD8+, or CD8+CD57+ T cells (not recorded which) from PBMCs. The receptor set was obtained from a human donor with severe aplastic anemia or a healthy control (not recorded which).

This clonotype was observed a single time. This chain uses TRBV9 with TRBJ2-7; 9 nucleotides line up with TRBD1. The CDR3 loop spans 16 amino acids. Germline loops: CDR1 SGDLS, CDR2 YYNGEE. V lost 4 bases and J lost 6; bases outside the gene matches: 14. The CDR3 nucleotides are TGTGCCAGCAGCCGACAGGGGGACAGAAATCTACGCGAGCAGTACTTC. Protein sequence: CASSRQGDRNLREQYF.

The chain employs TRBV10-2 and TRBJ2-1; TRBD2 matches 7 bases. J lost 6 bases, V lost 7 bases, and 6 bases had no gene match. The CDR3 runs to 13 residues. Germline values: CDR1 WSHSY, CDR2 SAAADI. The CDR3 DNA reads as TGCGCCAGCATTCGGGACTACGTCAATGAGCAGTTCTTC. This sequence encodes CASIRDYVNEQFF.